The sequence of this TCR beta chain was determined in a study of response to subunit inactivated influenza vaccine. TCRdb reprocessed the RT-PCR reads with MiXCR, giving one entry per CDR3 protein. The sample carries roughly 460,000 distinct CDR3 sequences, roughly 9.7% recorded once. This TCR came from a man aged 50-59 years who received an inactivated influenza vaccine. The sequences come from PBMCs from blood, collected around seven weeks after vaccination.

The CDR3 DNA is TGTGCCAGCAGCCGAGTTAGTGGGAAGCCTTCCTACGAGCAGTACTTC. Translating gives CASSRVSGKPSYEQYF. The gene calls are TRBV7-4 and TRBJ2-7; D is uncertain. V lost 5 bases to trimming and J lost 1 base, with 18 bases between them. The CDR3 loop spans 16 amino acids. Germline values: CDR1 SGHVT, CDR2 SQSDAQ.